A selection of T cell receptor beta chains follows, all from one sample in a study of T-cell reconstitution after alpha-beta-depleted transplantation in children. TCRdb called the PCR reads again in MiXCR, with one record for every CDR3 protein. The data show about 130,000 distinct CDR3 sequences, with roughly 9.7% seen just once and around 24% held by the top ten. Sequenced material: PBMCs, mostly from graft donor cells, taken 180 days after TCRalphabeta/CD19-depleted stem cell transplant. Receptor source: a girl in the first two years of life who had a stem cell transplant for combined immunodeficiency, so the T cells may come from the graft donor. The CDR3 runs from the conserved cysteine through the conserved F or W. Each record gives: clone size, V gene, J gene, D gene, CDR3 protein, CDR3 DNA. The D gene is left open where the match is weak. Clone size is stated in some rows and not others, as once, few, many or a class when expanded.

clone size: few; V gene: TRBV6-2/TRBV6-3; J gene: TRBJ2-7; D gene: TRBD1; CDR3 protein: CASSRTGGEQYF; CDR3 DNA: TGTGCCAGCAGTCGGACAGGGGGCGAGCAGTACTTC
clone size: -; V gene: TRBV28; J gene: TRBJ1-5; D gene: -; CDR3 protein: CASSFPRKLSNQPQHF; CDR3 DNA: TGTGCCAGCAGTTTCCCCCGGAAGCTTAGCAATCAGCCCCAGCATTTT
clone size: few; V gene: TRBV7-2; J gene: TRBJ2-7; D gene: TRBD2; CDR3 protein: CASSVGTSSYEQYF; CDR3 DNA: TGTGCCAGCAGCGTCGGGACTAGCTCCTACGAGCAGTACTTC
clone size: -; V gene: TRBV20-1; J gene: TRBJ2-1; D gene: TRBD2; CDR3 protein: CSARDLLPSGSTPRSYNEQFF; CDR3 DNA: TGCAGTGCTAGAGATCTTTTACCTAGCGGGAGTACCCCTCGCTCCTACAATGAGCAGTTCTTC
clone size: -; V gene: TRBV10-3; J gene: TRBJ2-5; D gene: -; CDR3 protein: CAISERSQETQYF; CDR3 DNA: TGTGCCATCAGTGAACGCAGCCAAGAGACCCAGTACTTC
clone size: few; V gene: TRBV20-1; J gene: TRBJ2-3; D gene: TRBD2; CDR3 protein: CSASDTSGGTDTQYF; CDR3 DNA: TGCAGTGCTAGTGATACTAGCGGGGGGACGGATACGCAGTATTTT
clone size: -; V gene: TRBV5-4; J gene: TRBJ1-3; D gene: TRBD1; CDR3 protein: CASSLEWTGQWRSGNTIYF; CDR3 DNA: TGTGCCAGCAGCTTGGAATGGACGGGACAGTGGCGCTCTGGAAACACCATATATTTT
clone size: -; V gene: TRBV20-1; J gene: TRBJ2-5; D gene: -; CDR3 protein: CSAKGLVMETQYF; CDR3 DNA: TGCAGTGCTAAGGGTCTAGTGATGGAGACCCAGTACTTC
clone size: -; V gene: TRBV20-1; J gene: TRBJ2-5; D gene: -; CDR3 protein: CSADPGPNRPKETQYF; CDR3 DNA: TGCAGTGCCGACCCCGGACCGAACCGCCCGAAGGAGACCCAGTACTTC
clone size: few; V gene: TRBV27; J gene: TRBJ2-1; D gene: TRBD1; CDR3 protein: CASSYRQGGNEQFF; CDR3 DNA: TGTGCCAGCAGTTACCGACAGGGGGGGAATGAGCAGTTCTTC
clone size: -; V gene: TRBV5-1; J gene: TRBJ2-3; D gene: TRBD2; CDR3 protein: CASSFTSGSGTDTQYF; CDR3 DNA: TGCGCCAGCAGCTTTACTAGCGGGAGCGGGACAGATACGCAGTATTTT
clone size: few; V gene: TRBV12-3/TRBV12-4; J gene: TRBJ1-2; D gene: -; CDR3 protein: CASSTGRNYGYTF; CDR3 DNA: TGTGCCAGCAGCACGGGACGGAACTATGGCTACACCTTC
clone size: -; V gene: TRBV12-3/TRBV12-4; J gene: TRBJ2-5; D gene: -; CDR3 protein: CASSNQGWETQYF; CDR3 DNA: TGTGCCAGCAGTAACCAGGGGTGGGAGACCCAGTACTTC
clone size: few; V gene: TRBV7-8; J gene: TRBJ2-1; D gene: -; CDR3 protein: CASSSPTRNEQFF; CDR3 DNA: TGTGCCAGCAGCTCCCCCACCCGCAATGAGCAGTTCTTC
clone size: -; V gene: TRBV20-1; J gene: TRBJ2-2; D gene: -; CDR3 protein: CSAGGPGHPDTGELFF; CDR3 DNA: TGCAGTGCCGGTGGACCGGGACACCCTGACACCGGGGAGCTGTTTTTT
clone size: few; V gene: TRBV5-1; J gene: TRBJ2-3; D gene: -; CDR3 protein: CASSLKANRLTDTQYF; CDR3 DNA: TGCGCCAGCAGCTTGAAGGCCAACCGACTCACAGATACGCAGTATTTT
clone size: few; V gene: TRBV10-3; J gene: TRBJ2-6; D gene: -; CDR3 protein: CAISEGTGPAISGANVLTF; CDR3 DNA: TGTGCCATCAGTGAGGGAACGGGACCGGCGATCTCTGGGGCCAACGTCCTGACTTTC
clone size: few; V gene: TRBV7-7; J gene: TRBJ2-1; D gene: -; CDR3 protein: CASSRLGGAKYNEQFF; CDR3 DNA: TGTGCTAGCAGCCGGCTAGGGGGGGCCAAGTACAATGAGCAGTTCTTC
clone size: few; V gene: TRBV12-3/TRBV12-4; J gene: TRBJ2-3; D gene: TRBD2; CDR3 protein: CASSLDWGGSSGRRSTDTQYF; CDR3 DNA: TGTGCCAGCAGTTTAGACTGGGGAGGGAGTAGCGGGAGACGGAGCACAGATACGCAGTATTTT
clone size: -; V gene: TRBV6-1; J gene: TRBJ2-7; D gene: -; CDR3 protein: CASKKTTGASYEQYF; CDR3 DNA: TGTGCCAGCAAAAAGACGACCGGGGCCTCCTACGAGCAGTACTTC
clone size: few; V gene: TRBV24-1; J gene: TRBJ2-3; D gene: -; CDR3 protein: CATSDLGGADTQYF; CDR3 DNA: TGTGCCACCAGTGATTTGGGAGGCGCAGATACGCAGTATTTT
clone size: -; V gene: TRBV7-3; J gene: TRBJ2-2; D gene: -; CDR3 protein: CASSPHRANTGELFF; CDR3 DNA: TGTGCCAGCAGCCCGCATCGTGCAAACACCGGGGAGCTGTTTTTT
clone size: few; V gene: TRBV19; J gene: TRBJ2-3; D gene: TRBD1; CDR3 protein: CASSDRQGADTQYF; CDR3 DNA: TGTGCCAGTAGTGACCGACAGGGGGCAGATACGCAGTATTTT
clone size: -; V gene: TRBV21-1; J gene: TRBJ2-1; D gene: -; CDR3 protein: CASSKDTFRTLRNEQFF; CDR3 DNA: TGTGCCAGCAGCAAAGACACCTTTAGGACTTTGAGGAATGAGCAGTTCTTC
clone size: many; V gene: TRBV9; J gene: TRBJ2-1; D gene: -; CDR3 protein: CASSVGRVYNEQFF; CDR3 DNA: TGTGCCAGCAGCGTTGGACGGGTCTACAATGAGCAGTTCTTC